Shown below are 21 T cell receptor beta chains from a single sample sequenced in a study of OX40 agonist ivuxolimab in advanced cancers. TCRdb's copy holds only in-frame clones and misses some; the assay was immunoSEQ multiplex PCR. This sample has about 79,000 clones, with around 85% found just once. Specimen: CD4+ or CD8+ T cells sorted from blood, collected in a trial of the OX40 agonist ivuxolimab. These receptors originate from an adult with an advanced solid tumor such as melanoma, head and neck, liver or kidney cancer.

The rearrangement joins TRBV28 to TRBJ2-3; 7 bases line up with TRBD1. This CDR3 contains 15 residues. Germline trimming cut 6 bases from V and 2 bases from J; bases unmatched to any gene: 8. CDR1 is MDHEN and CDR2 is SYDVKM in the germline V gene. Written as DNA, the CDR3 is TGTGCCAGCAGCCCGACAGGGAATTCCACAGATACGCAGTATTTT. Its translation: CASSPTGNSTDTQYF.

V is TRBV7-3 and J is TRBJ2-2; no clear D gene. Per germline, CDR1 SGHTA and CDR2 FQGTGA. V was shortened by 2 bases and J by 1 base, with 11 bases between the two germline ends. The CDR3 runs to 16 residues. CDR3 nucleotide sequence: TGTGCCAGCAGCTTAGCGAGGCCGCTGAACACCGGGGAGCTGTTTTTT. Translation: CASSLARPLNTGELFF.

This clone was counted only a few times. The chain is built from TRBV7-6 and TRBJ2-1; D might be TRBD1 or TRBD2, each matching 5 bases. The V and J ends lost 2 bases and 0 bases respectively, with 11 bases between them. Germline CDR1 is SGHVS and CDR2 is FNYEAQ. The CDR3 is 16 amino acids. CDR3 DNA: TGTGCCAGCAGCTTAAGGGGAGTCAGCTCCTACAATGAGCAGTTCTTC. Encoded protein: CASSLRGVSSYNEQFF.

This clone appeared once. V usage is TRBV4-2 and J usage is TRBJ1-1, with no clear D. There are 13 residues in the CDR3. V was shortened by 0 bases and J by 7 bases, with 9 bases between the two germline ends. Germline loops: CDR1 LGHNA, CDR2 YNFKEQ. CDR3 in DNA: TGTGCCAGCAGCCAAGAACCCGGGTTTGAAGCTTTCTTT. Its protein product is CASSQEPGFEAFF.

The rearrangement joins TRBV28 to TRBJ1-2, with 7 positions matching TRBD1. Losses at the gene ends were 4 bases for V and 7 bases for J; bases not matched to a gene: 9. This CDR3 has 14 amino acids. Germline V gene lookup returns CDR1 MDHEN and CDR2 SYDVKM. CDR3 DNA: TGTGCCAGCAGTTCCGGGACAGAGTTCGGTGGCTACACCTTC. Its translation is CASSSGTEFGGYTF.

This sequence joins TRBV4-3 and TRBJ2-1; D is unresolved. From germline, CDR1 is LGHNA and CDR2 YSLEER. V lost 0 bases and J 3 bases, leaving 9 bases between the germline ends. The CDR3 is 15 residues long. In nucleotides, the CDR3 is TGCGCCAGCAGCCAAGATCGGCCTAGCTACAATGAGCAGTTCTTC. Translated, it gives CASSQDRPSYNEQFF.

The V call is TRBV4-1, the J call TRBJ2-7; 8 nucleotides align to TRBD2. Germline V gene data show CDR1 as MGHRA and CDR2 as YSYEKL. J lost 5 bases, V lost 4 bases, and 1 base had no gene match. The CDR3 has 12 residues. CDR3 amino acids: CASSLGGDEQYF. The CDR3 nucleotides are TGCGCCAGCAGCCTCGGGGGGGACGAGCAGTACTTC.

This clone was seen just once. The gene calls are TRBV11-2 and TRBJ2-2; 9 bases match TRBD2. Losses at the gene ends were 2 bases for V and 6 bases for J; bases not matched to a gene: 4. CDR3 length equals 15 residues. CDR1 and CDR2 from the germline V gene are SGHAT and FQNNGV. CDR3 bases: TGTGCCAGCAGCTTACACCTAGCGGGATCCGGGGAGCTGTTTTTT. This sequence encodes CASSLHLAGSGELFF.

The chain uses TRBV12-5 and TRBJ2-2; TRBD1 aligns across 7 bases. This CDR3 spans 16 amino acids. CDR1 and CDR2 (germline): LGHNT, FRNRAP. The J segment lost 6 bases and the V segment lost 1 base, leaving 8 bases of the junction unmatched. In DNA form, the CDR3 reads TGTGCTAGTGGTTTGGCGAACGACCAGGGGGCCGGGGAGCTGTTTTTT. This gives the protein CASGLANDQGAGELFF. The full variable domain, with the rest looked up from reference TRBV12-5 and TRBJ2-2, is DARVTQTPRHKVTEMGQEVTMRCQPILGHNTVFWYRQTMMQGLELLAYFRNRAPLDDSGMPKDRFSAEMPDATLATLKIQPSEPRDSAVYFCASGLANDQGAGELFFGEGSRLTVL.

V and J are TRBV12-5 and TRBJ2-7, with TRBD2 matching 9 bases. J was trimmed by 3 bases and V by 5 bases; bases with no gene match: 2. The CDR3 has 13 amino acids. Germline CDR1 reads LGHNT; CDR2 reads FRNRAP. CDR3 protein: CASGPRGGYEQYF. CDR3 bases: TGTGCTAGTGGTCCGCGGGGGGGCTACGAGCAGTACTTC.

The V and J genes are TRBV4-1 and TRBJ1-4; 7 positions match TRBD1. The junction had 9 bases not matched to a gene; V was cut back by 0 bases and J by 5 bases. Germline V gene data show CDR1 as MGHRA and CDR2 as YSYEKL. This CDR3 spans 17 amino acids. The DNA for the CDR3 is TGCGCCAGCAGCCAAGATACAGGGGTTGCCCGAAATGAAAAACTGTTTTTT. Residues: CASSQDTGVARNEKLFF.

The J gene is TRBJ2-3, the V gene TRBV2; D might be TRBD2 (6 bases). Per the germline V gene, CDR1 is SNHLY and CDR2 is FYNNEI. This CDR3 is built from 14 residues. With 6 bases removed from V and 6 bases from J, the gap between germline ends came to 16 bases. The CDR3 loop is CASREDGGPDTQYF. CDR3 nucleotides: TGTGCCAGCAGGGAGGACGGAGGGCCCGATACGCAGTATTTT.

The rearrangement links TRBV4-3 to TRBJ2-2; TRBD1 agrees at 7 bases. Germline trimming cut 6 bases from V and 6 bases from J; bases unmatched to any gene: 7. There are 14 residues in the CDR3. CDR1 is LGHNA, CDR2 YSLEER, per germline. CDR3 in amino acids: CASRNRGQAGELFF. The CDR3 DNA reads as TGCGCCAGCAGAAACAGGGGACAAGCCGGGGAGCTGTTTTTT.

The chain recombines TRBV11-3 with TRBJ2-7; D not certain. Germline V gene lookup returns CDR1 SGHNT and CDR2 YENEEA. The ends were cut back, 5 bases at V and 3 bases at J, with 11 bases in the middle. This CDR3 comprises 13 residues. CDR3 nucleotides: TGTGCCAGCAGCGCGGCGGCCAACTACGAGCAGTACTTC. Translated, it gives CASSAAANYEQYF.

The CDR3 DNA reads as TGTGCCAGCAGCCAAGATATGACGGGAGTGGATGGTGAGCAGTTCTTC. Protein product: CASSQDMTGVDGEQFF. The chain employs TRBV4-2 and TRBJ2-1; a weak D match, TRBD2 (6 bases). Germline CDR1 reads LGHNA; CDR2 reads YNFKEQ. The CDR3 extends over 16 amino acids. The ends were cut back, 0 bases at V and 9 bases at J, with 18 bases in the middle.

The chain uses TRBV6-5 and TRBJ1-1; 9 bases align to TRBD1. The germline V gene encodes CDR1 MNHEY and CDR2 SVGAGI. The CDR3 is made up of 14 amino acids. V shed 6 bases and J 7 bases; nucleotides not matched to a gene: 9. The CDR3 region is CASSYRGHVGEAFF. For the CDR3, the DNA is TGTGCCAGCAGCTACAGGGGGCACGTCGGTGAAGCTTTCTTT.

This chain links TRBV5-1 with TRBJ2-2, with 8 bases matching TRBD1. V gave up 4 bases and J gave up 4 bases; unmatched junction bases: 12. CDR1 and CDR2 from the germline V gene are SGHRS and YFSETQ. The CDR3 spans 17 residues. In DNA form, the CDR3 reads TGCGCCAGCAGCCCAGACAGGGGAGATCGGAGCACCGGGGAGCTGTTTTTT. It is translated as CASSPDRGDRSTGELFF.

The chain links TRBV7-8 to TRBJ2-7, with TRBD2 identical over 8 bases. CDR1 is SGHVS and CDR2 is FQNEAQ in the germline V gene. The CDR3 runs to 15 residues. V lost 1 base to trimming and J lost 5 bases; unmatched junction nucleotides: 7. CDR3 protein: CASSLVQREKDEQYF. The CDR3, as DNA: TGTGCCAGCAGCTTAGTCCAGCGGGAGAAGGACGAGCAGTACTTC.

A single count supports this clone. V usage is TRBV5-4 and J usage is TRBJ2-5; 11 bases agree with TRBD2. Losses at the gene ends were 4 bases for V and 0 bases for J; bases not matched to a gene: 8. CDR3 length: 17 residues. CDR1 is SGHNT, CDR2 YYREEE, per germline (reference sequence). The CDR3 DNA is TGTGCCAGCAGCCCGGCCGGGACTAGCGGCAACCAAGAGACCCAGTACTTC. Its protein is CASSPAGTSGNQETQYF. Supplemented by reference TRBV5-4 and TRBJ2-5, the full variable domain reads ETGVTQSPTHLIKTRGQQVTLRCSSQSGHNTVSWYQQALGQGPQFIFQYYREEENGRGNFPPRFSGLQFPNYSSELNVNALELDDSALYLCASSPAGTSGNQETQYFGPGTRLLVL.

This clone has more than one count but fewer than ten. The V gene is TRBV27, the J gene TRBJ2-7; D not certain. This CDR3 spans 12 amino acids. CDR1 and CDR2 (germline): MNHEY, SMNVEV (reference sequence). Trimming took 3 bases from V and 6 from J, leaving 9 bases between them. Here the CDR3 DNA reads TGTGCCAGCAGTTTTACGTTAGGCGAGCAGTACTTC. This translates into CASSFTLGEQYF.

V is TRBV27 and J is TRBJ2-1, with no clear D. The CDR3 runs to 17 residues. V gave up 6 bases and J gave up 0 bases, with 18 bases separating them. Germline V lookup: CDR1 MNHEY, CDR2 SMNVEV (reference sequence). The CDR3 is CASSPSVQHDSYNEQFF. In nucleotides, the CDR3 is TGTGCCAGCAGCCCCTCAGTCCAGCACGACTCCTACAATGAGCAGTTCTTC.